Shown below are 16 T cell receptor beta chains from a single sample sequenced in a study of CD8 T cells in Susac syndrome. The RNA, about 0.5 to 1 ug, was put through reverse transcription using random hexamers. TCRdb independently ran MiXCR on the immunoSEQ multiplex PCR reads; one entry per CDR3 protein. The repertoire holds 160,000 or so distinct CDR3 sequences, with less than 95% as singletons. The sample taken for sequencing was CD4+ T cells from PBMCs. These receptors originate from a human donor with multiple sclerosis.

This CDR3 reads CASRVPRLQETQYF. DNA of the CDR3: TGTGCCAGCCGCGTCCCGAGGCTCCAAGAGACCCAGTACTTC. The rearrangement links TRBV28 to TRBJ2-5; D is unclear. CDR3 length: 14 residues. Trimming removed 8 bases from V and 1 base from J, with 14 bases in between. Germline-derived CDR1 and CDR2 are MDHEN and SYDVKM.

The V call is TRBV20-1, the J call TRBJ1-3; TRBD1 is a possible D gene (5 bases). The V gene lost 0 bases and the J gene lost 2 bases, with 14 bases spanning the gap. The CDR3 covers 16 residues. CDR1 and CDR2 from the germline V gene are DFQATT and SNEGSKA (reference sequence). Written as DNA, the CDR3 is TGCAGTGCTAGAGATCTCCGCGCAGGGACTGGAAACACCATATATTTT. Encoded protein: CSARDLRAGTGNTIYF.

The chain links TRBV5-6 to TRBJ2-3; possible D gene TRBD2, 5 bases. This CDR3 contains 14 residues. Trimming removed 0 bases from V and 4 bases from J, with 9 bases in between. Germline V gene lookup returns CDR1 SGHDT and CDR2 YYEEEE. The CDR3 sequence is CASSLVEGSDTQYF. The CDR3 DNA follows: TGTGCCAGCAGCTTGGTCGAGGGATCAGATACGCAGTATTTT.

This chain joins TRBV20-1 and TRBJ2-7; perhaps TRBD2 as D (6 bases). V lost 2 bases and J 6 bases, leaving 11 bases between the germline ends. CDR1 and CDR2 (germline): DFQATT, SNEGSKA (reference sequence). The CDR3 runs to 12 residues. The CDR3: CSARLWGGEQYF. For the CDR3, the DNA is TGCAGTGCTAGACTATGGGGAGGCGAGCAGTACTTC.

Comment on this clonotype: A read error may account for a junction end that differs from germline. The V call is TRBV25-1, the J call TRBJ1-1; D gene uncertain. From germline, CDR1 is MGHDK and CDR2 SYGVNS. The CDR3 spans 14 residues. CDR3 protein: CASSESGRHTEAFF. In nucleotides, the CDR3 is TGTGCCAGCAGTGAATCCGGGCGACACACTGAAGCTTTTTTT. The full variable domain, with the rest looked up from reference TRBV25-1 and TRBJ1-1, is EADIYQTPRYLVIGTGKKITLECSQTMGHDKMYWYQQDPGMELHLIHYSYGVNSTEKGDLSSESTVSRIRTEHFPLTLESARPSHTSQYLCASSESGRHTEAFFGQGTRLTVV.

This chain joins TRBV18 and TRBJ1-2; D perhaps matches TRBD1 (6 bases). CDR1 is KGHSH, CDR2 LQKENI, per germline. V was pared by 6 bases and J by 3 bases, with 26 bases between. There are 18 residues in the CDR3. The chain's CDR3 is CASSIDSGGRVGDYGYTF. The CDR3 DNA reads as TGTGCCAGCTCTATAGACAGCGGGGGGCGAGTCGGTGACTATGGCTACACCTTC. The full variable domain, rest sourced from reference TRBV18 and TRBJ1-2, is NAGVMQNPRHLVRRRGQEARLRCSPMKGHSHVYWYRQLPEEGLKFMVYLQKENIIDESGMPKERFSAEFPKEGPSILRIQQVVRGDSAAYFCASSIDSGGRVGDYGYTFGSGTRLTVV.

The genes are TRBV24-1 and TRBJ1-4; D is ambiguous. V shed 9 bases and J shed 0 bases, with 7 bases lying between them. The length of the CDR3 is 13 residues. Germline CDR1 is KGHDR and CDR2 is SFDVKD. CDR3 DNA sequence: TGTGCCACCTCGGAACCAACTAATGAAAAACTGTTTTTT. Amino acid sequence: CATSEPTNEKLFF.

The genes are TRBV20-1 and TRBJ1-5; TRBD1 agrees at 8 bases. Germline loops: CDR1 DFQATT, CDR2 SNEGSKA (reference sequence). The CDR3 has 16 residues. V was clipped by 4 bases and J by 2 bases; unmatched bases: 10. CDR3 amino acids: CSAKATGEGRNQPQHF. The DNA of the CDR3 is TGCAGTGCTAAAGCGACAGGGGAGGGACGCAATCAGCCCCAGCATTTT.

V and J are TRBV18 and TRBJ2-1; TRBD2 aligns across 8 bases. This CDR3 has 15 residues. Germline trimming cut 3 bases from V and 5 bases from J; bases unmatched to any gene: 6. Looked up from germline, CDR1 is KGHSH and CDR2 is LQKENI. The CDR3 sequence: CASSPREGQNNEQFF. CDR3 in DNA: TGTGCCAGCTCACCCCGGGAGGGCCAGAACAATGAGCAGTTCTTC. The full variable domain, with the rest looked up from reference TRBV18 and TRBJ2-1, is NAGVMQNPRHLVRRRGQEARLRCSPMKGHSHVYWYRQLPEEGLKFMVYLQKENIIDESGMPKERFSAEFPKEGPSILRIQQVVRGDSAAYFCASSPREGQNNEQFFGPGTRLTVL.

The CDR3 region has the DNA TGTGCCTGGAAATCGGCGGGAAAGAGGACCGGGGAGCTGTTTTTT. The encoded protein is CAWKSAGKRTGELFF. The chain recombines TRBV30 with TRBJ2-2; D perhaps matches TRBD2 (6 bases). Germline CDR1 GTSNPN, CDR2 SVGIG (reference sequence). The CDR3 contains 15 residues. The germline V and J ends were trimmed by 4 bases and 5 bases, with 17 bases remaining between them. Variable domain in full (rest from reference TRBV30 and TRBJ2-2): SQTIHQWPATLVQPVGSPLSLECTVEGTSNPNLYWYRQAAGRGLQLLFYSVGIGQISSEVPQNLSASRPQDRQFILSSKKLLLSDSGFYLCAWKSAGKRTGELFFGEGSRLTVL.

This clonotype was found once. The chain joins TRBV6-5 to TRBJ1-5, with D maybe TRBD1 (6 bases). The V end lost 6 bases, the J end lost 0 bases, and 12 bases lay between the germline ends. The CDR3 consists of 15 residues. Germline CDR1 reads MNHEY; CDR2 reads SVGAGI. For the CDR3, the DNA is TGTGCCAGCAGCCCTTGGGGGCATAGCAATCAGCCCCAGCATTTT. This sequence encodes CASSPWGHSNQPQHF.

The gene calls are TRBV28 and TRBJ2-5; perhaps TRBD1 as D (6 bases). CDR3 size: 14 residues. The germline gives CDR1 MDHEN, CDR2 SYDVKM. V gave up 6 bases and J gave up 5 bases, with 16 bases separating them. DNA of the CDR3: TGTGCCAGCAGCATAACTCCAGGGGTGGAGACCCAGTACTTC. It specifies CASSITPGVETQYF. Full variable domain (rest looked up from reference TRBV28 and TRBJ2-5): DVKVTQSSRYLVKRTGEKVFLECVQDMDHENMFWYRQDPGLGLRLIYFSYDVKMKEKGDIPEGYSVSREKKERFSLILESASTNQTSMYLCASSITPGVETQYFGPGTRLLVL.

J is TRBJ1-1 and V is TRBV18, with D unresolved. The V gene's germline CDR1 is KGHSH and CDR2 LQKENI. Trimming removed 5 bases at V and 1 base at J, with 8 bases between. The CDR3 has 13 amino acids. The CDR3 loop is CASSSTGNTEAFF. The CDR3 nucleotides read TGTGCCAGCTCATCAACCGGGAACACTGAAGCTTTCTTT.

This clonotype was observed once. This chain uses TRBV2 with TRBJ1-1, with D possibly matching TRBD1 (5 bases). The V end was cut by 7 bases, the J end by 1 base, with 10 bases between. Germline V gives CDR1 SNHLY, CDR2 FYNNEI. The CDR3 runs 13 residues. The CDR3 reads CASKEGRNTEAFF. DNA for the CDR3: TGTGCCAGCAAAGAGGGGAGGAACACTGAAGCTTTCTTT.

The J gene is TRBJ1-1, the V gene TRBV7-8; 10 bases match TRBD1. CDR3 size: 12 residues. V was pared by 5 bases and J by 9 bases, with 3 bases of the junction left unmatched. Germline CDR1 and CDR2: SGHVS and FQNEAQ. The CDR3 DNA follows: TGTGCCAGCAGCGCGGACAGGGGGAAAGCTTTCTTT. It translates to CASSADRGKAFF.

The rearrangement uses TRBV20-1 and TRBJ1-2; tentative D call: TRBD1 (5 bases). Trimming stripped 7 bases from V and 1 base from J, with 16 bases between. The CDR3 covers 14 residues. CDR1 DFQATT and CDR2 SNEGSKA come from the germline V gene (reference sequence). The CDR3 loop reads CSVTGTSLNYGYTF. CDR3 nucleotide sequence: TGCAGTGTCACCGGGACCTCGCTTAACTATGGCTACACCTTC.